This TCR beta chain was captured by sequencing in a study of EBV T-cell therapy then PD-1 blockade in nasopharyngeal carcinoma. Treatment noted: AdE1-LMPpoly-expanded autologous EBV-specific T-cell therapy followed by anti-PD-1 nivolumab. Some clones are missing from TCRdb's copy, which holds only in-frame ones; the method was immunoSEQ multiplex PCR. The sample consists of under 20,000 clones, approximately 81% of them appearing once. A note on this clone: The antigen is not known.

With 0 bases removed from V and 3 bases from J, the gap between germline ends came to 9 bases. Germline loops: CDR1 SGDLS, CDR2 YYNGEE. The CDR3 consists of 14 residues. V gene TRBV9 combines with J gene TRBJ1-1, with D tentatively TRBD1 (5 bases). This sequence originates from a middle-aged man with nasopharyngeal carcinoma. The sequencing here drew on CD8+ T cells from blood, taken at approximately day 31 from a patient whose treatment included autologous EBV-specific T cells and nivolumab. The CDR3 region has the DNA TGTGCCAGCAGCGTAGTTGGAGGGGACACTGAAGCTTTCTTT. This sequence encodes CASSVVGGDTEAFF.